These T cell receptor beta chains were read from a single sample in a study of blood T cells in healthy people across ages. TCRdb analysed the 5' RACE reads with MiXCR anew, one entry per CDR3 protein. The top ten clones hold 3% to 4% of a sample with fewer than 600,000 distinct CDR3 sequences, about a quarter of them seen once. This same sample was also taken into another study, of T cells of mothers and their children.

Sequencing was carried out using blood. The receptors were sampled from a boy younger than 10 in good health. Both conserved end residues are part of each CDR3. The order of the fields is clone size, J gene, CDR3 length, V gene, D gene, CDR3 DNA, CDR3 protein. A D gene is named only where the DNA matches it firmly. Rows may omit the clone size; those that give it use once, few, many or a size class.

>few|TRBJ2-5|12|TRBV20-1|TRBD2
TGCAGTGTTAAGACTAGCGGCGAGACCCAGTACTTC
CSVKTSGETQYF
>few|TRBJ1-1|17|TRBV7-9|TRBD1
TGTGCCAGCAGCTTAGCGCTCAGGACAGGGGGGAACACTGAAGCTTTCTTT
CASSLALRTGGNTEAFF
>few|TRBJ1-1|13|TRBV27|-
TGTGCCAGCAGTTTAAGCCGGGACACTGAAGCTTTCTTT
CASSLSRDTEAFF
>few|TRBJ1-4|12|TRBV30|-
TGTGCCTGGAGTGTACTCGGGGAAAAACTGTTTTTT
CAWSVLGEKLFF
>-|TRBJ2-1|16|TRBV24-1|TRBD1
TGTGCCACCAGTGACTCTACCGGGACAGCCTACAATGAGCAGTTCTTC
CATSDSTGTAYNEQFF
>-|TRBJ1-4|16|TRBV2|TRBD1
TGTGCCAGCAGGCCGACAGGGCTTTCAACTAATGAAAAACTGTTTTTT
CASRPTGLSTNEKLFF
>-|TRBJ2-1|18|TRBV29-1|-
TGCAGCGTTGAAGATCGACGGGGTGTCGGCGGCATCTACAATGAGCAGTTCTTC
CSVEDRRGVGGIYNEQFF
>few|TRBJ2-5|12|TRBV6-5|-
TGTGCCAGCGGGGTAGTGGGGGAGACCCAGTACTTC
CASGVVGETQYF
>-|TRBJ1-5|16|TRBV12-3/TRBV12-4|-
TGTGCCAGCAGTTTGATGTCGCCCAGCCCCGCCGAGCCCCAGCATTTT
CASSLMSPSPAEPQHF
>-|TRBJ2-5|12|TRBV29-1|-
TGCAGCGTTGAACTTGGGGTTGAGACCCAGTACTTC
CSVELGVETQYF
>-|TRBJ1-2|14|TRBV10-3|TRBD1
TGTGCCATCAGTGAGAACAGGGGGGTAGAAGGCTACACCTTC
CAISENRGVEGYTF
>-|TRBJ2-7|15|TRBV28|TRBD1
TGTGCCAGCAGTTTACGGTCGACAGGGGCCTACGAGCAGTACTTC
CASSLRSTGAYEQYF